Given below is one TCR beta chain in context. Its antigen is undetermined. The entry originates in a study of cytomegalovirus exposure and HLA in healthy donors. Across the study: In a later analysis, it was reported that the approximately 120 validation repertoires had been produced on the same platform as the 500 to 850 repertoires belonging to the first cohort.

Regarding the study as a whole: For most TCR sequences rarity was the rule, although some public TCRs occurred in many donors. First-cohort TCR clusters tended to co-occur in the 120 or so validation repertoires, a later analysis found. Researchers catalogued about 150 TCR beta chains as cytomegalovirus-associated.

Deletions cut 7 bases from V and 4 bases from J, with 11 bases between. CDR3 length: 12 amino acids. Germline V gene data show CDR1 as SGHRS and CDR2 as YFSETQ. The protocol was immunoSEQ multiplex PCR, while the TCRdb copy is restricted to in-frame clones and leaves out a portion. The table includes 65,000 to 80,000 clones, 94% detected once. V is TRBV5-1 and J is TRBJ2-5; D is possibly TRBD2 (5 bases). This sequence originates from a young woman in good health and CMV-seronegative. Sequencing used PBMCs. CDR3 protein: CASRAEGETQYF. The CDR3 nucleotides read TGCGCCAGCCGCGCTGAGGGAGAGACCCAGTACTTC.